The rows below give T cell receptor beta chains drawn from one sample of a study of OX40 agonist ivuxolimab in advanced cancers. The data were produced by immunoSEQ multiplex PCR, yet TCRdb's version contains in-frame clones alone and is incomplete. The table lists over 55,000 clones, 84% of them singletons. The starting material was CD4+ or CD8+ T cells sorted from blood, obtained in a trial of the OX40 agonist ivuxolimab. The receptors were sampled from an adult with an advanced solid tumor such as melanoma, head and neck, liver or kidney cancer. The CDR3 runs from the conserved cysteine through the conserved F or W. A D gene is named only where the DNA matches it firmly. Clone size is stated in some rows and not others, as once, few, many or a class when expanded.

d_call: TRBD1
j_call: TRBJ1-1
v_call: TRBV5-4
clone_size: .
cdr3_nt: TGTGCCAGCAGCTTGGCCAAGACAGGGGTTATGGCTGAAGCTTTCTTT
cdr3_aa: CASSLAKTGVMAEAFF

d_call: TRBD1
j_call: TRBJ2-1
v_call: TRBV5-1
clone_size: .
cdr3_nt: TGCGCCAGCAGCTTGGGACAGGGCTCCTACAATGAGCAGTTCTTC
cdr3_aa: CASSLGQGSYNEQFF

d_call: TRBD1
j_call: TRBJ2-3
v_call: TRBV29-1
clone_size: .
cdr3_nt: TGCAGCGCGAAACAGGGGTCCCACACAGATACGCAGTATTTT
cdr3_aa: CSAKQGSHTDTQYF

d_call: .
j_call: TRBJ2-3
v_call: TRBV2
clone_size: .
cdr3_nt: TGTGCCAGCCGACTGGGGGAGAGAAATACGCAGTATTTT
cdr3_aa: CASRLGERNTQYF

d_call: TRBD1
j_call: TRBJ2-7
v_call: TRBV5-1
clone_size: .
cdr3_nt: TGCGCCAGCCGAAGGACAGGTTCGTCCTACGAGCAGTACTTC
cdr3_aa: CASRRTGSSYEQYF

d_call: .
j_call: TRBJ1-2
v_call: TRBV19
clone_size: once
cdr3_nt: TGTGCCAGTAGTCGACAGAATGCCTATGGCTACACCTTC
cdr3_aa: CASSRQNAYGYTF

d_call: .
j_call: TRBJ2-7
v_call: TRBV18
clone_size: .
cdr3_nt: TGTGCCAGCTCACCAGTCAGGGGACCCTACGAGCAGTACTTC
cdr3_aa: CASSPVRGPYEQYF

d_call: TRBD2
j_call: TRBJ2-1
v_call: TRBV5-1
clone_size: .
cdr3_nt: TGCGCCAGCAGCCTGGCCGGGACTAGCGGGAATTATGCTGAGCAGTTCTTC
cdr3_aa: CASSLAGTSGNYAEQFF

d_call: .
j_call: TRBJ1-3
v_call: TRBV30
clone_size: few
cdr3_nt: TGTGCCTGGAGTAGGGGAGCTGGAAACACCATATATTTT
cdr3_aa: CAWSRGAGNTIYF

d_call: .
j_call: TRBJ1-5
v_call: TRBV21-1
clone_size: .
cdr3_nt: TGTGCCGTCATTAAGCCACTCAAGGGACAGCCCCAGCATTTT
cdr3_aa: CAVIKPLKGQPQHF

d_call: .
j_call: TRBJ1-1
v_call: TRBV7-2
clone_size: .
cdr3_nt: TGTGCCAGCAGCTTCCCCCGGCGGCGATCGGTGAACACTGAAGCTTTCTTT
cdr3_aa: CASSFPRRRSVNTEAFF

d_call: .
j_call: TRBJ2-7
v_call: TRBV27
clone_size: .
cdr3_nt: TGTGCCAGCACCCCCCCCAACAGAAGCACCCTGACTTACGAGCAGTACTTC
cdr3_aa: CASTPPNRSTLTYEQYF

d_call: .
j_call: TRBJ2-2
v_call: TRBV12-5
clone_size: once
cdr3_nt: TGTGCTAGTGGTTTGGTACGAGACACGAACACCGGGGAGCTGTTTTTT
cdr3_aa: CASGLVRDTNTGELFF

d_call: .
j_call: TRBJ2-3
v_call: TRBV5-1
clone_size: .
cdr3_nt: TGCGCCAGCAGCTTGGAGGGGCGCAAACCTAGCACAGATACGCAGTATTTT
cdr3_aa: CASSLEGRKPSTDTQYF

d_call: TRBD2
j_call: TRBJ2-1
v_call: TRBV5-1
clone_size: .
cdr3_nt: TGCGCCAGCAGCCCACTAGCGGGAGATGTGAATGAGCAGTTCTTC
cdr3_aa: CASSPLAGDVNEQFF

d_call: TRBD1
j_call: TRBJ1-1
v_call: TRBV27
clone_size: few
cdr3_nt: TGTGCCAGCAGTTTCCTCGGGACAGTGATAACTGAAGCTTTCTTT
cdr3_aa: CASSFLGTVITEAFF

d_call: .
j_call: TRBJ1-2
v_call: TRBV7-9
clone_size: .
cdr3_nt: TGTGCCAGCAGCACCTGGGGTTCCGGAACTCAAACGTATGGCTACACCTTC
cdr3_aa: CASSTWGSGTQTYGYTF

d_call: TRBD1
j_call: TRBJ1-4
v_call: TRBV28
clone_size: .
cdr3_nt: TGTGCCAGCAGTTTACAGGGGGCGGGAACTAATGAAAAACTGTTTTTT
cdr3_aa: CASSLQGAGTNEKLFF

d_call: .
j_call: TRBJ1-1
v_call: TRBV14
clone_size: few
cdr3_nt: TGTGCCAGCAGCCAAATGAACTCTGAAGCTTTCTTT
cdr3_aa: CASSQMNSEAFF

d_call: .
j_call: TRBJ1-1
v_call: TRBV30
clone_size: .
cdr3_nt: TGTGCCTGGAGTGTACTCGGATCAGCTTTCTTT
cdr3_aa: CAWSVLGSAFF

d_call: TRBD2
j_call: TRBJ2-5
v_call: TRBV7-9
clone_size: few
cdr3_nt: TGTGCCAGCAGCTCGGGGACTAGCGAGTTGGAGACCCAGTACTTC
cdr3_aa: CASSSGTSELETQYF

d_call: .
j_call: TRBJ2-7
v_call: TRBV5-1
clone_size: .
cdr3_nt: TGCGCCAGCAGCATCCCACAGGATACCTACGAGCAGTACTTC
cdr3_aa: CASSIPQDTYEQYF

d_call: TRBD1
j_call: TRBJ1-2
v_call: TRBV29-1
clone_size: .
cdr3_nt: TGCAGCGCCGCACCACCGGCGACAGGGAAAGGCTACACCTTC
cdr3_aa: CSAAPPATGKGYTF

d_call: .
j_call: TRBJ1-3
v_call: TRBV2
clone_size: .
cdr3_nt: TGTGCCAGCAGTGATATCAGCTCTGGAAACACCATATATTTT
cdr3_aa: CASSDISSGNTIYF

d_call: TRBD2
j_call: TRBJ2-2
v_call: TRBV2
clone_size: few
cdr3_nt: TGTGCCAGCAACGCCGGTGGGGCGGGAGGGTACAACACCGGGGAGCTGTTTTTT
cdr3_aa: CASNAGGAGGYNTGELFF

d_call: .
j_call: TRBJ2-2
v_call: TRBV6-5
clone_size: .
cdr3_nt: TGTGCCAGCAGTTCTCCCAGAAGGGACACCGGGGAGCTGTTTTTT
cdr3_aa: CASSSPRRDTGELFF

d_call: .
j_call: TRBJ1-5
v_call: TRBV4-2
clone_size: few
cdr3_nt: TGTGCCAGCAGCCAAGAGATGATCAGGGTGGGTCAGCCCCAGCATTTT
cdr3_aa: CASSQEMIRVGQPQHF

d_call: .
j_call: TRBJ1-2
v_call: TRBV6-1
clone_size: .
cdr3_nt: TGTGCCAGCAGTCTAACCGACAGGCCGTATGGCTACACCTTC
cdr3_aa: CASSLTDRPYGYTF

d_call: TRBD2
j_call: TRBJ2-4
v_call: TRBV11-2
clone_size: .
cdr3_nt: TGTGCCAGCAGCTTAGTTTCGGGAGGGCCGAACAAAAACATTCAGTACTTC
cdr3_aa: CASSLVSGGPNKNIQYF

d_call: .
j_call: TRBJ1-6
v_call: TRBV11-2
clone_size: .
cdr3_nt: TGTGCCAGCAGCTTAGTAATCGGGAGTAATTCACCCCTCCACTTT
cdr3_aa: CASSLVIGSNSPLHF

d_call: .
j_call: TRBJ2-5
v_call: TRBV5-6
clone_size: once
cdr3_nt: TGTGCCAGCAGCTTGGTTCCAGGGTCGAACCAAGAGACCCAGTACTTC
cdr3_aa: CASSLVPGSNQETQYF

d_call: .
j_call: TRBJ2-1
v_call: TRBV10-3
clone_size: .
cdr3_nt: TGTGCCATCAGTGGGGACGGCTACAATGAGCAGTTCTTC
cdr3_aa: CAISGDGYNEQFF

d_call: .
j_call: TRBJ2-5
v_call: TRBV7-2
clone_size: .
cdr3_nt: TGTGCCAGCAGCTTAACTAGGACTGAAGAGACCCAGTACTTC
cdr3_aa: CASSLTRTEETQYF

d_call: .
j_call: TRBJ1-5
v_call: TRBV19
clone_size: .
cdr3_nt: TGTGCCAGTAGTGGAAAAGTTTCGGGGTATCAGCCCCAGCATTTT
cdr3_aa: CASSGKVSGYQPQHF

d_call: TRBD1
j_call: TRBJ1-2
v_call: TRBV19
clone_size: .
cdr3_nt: TGTGCCAGTAGCGTGGGACAGGGGGACTATGGCTACACCTTC
cdr3_aa: CASSVGQGDYGYTF

d_call: .
j_call: TRBJ1-3
v_call: TRBV18
clone_size: .
cdr3_nt: TGTGCCAGCTCACCCTCCCCTCTGGGAGGAAACACCATATATTTT
cdr3_aa: CASSPSPLGGNTIYF

d_call: .
j_call: TRBJ2-2
v_call: TRBV28
clone_size: .
cdr3_nt: TGTGCCAGCAGATTCCAGGGTAACCCCGGGGAGCTGTTTTTT
cdr3_aa: CASRFQGNPGELFF

d_call: .
j_call: TRBJ1-5
v_call: TRBV2
clone_size: few
cdr3_nt: TGTGCCAGCAGTGAAGACGGAAGCAATCAGCCCCAGCATTTT
cdr3_aa: CASSEDGSNQPQHF

d_call: TRBD2
j_call: TRBJ2-3
v_call: TRBV7-3
clone_size: few
cdr3_nt: TGTGCCAGCAGCTTAGCTAGCGGGGGGGCAAATACGCAGTATTTT
cdr3_aa: CASSLASGGANTQYF

d_call: TRBD1
j_call: TRBJ1-1
v_call: TRBV19
clone_size: .
cdr3_nt: TGTGCCAGTAGCGACAGGGTTGAAGCTTTCTTT
cdr3_aa: CASSDRVEAFF

d_call: .
j_call: TRBJ1-4
v_call: TRBV5-1
clone_size: .
cdr3_nt: TGCGCCAGCAGCTTTCGCGGGGGGCAGGTTAATGAAAAACTGTTTTTT
cdr3_aa: CASSFRGGQVNEKLFF

d_call: .
j_call: TRBJ2-7
v_call: TRBV7-6
clone_size: .
cdr3_nt: TGTGCCAGCAGCTTAGGACAGGCTGGGTACGAGCAGTACTTC
cdr3_aa: CASSLGQAGYEQYF

d_call: .
j_call: TRBJ2-7
v_call: TRBV5-5
clone_size: .
cdr3_nt: TGTGCCAGCAGCTCTTACCACAGGGTTGTTCTCCTACTCTATTCCTACGAGCAGTACTTC
cdr3_aa: CASSSYHRVVLLLYSYEQYF

d_call: .
j_call: TRBJ2-3
v_call: TRBV5-1
clone_size: .
cdr3_nt: TGCGCCAGCAGCTTGGAGGTTCCCTCTGGCACAGATACGCAGTATTTT
cdr3_aa: CASSLEVPSGTDTQYF

d_call: .
j_call: TRBJ1-4
v_call: TRBV28
clone_size: .
cdr3_nt: TGTGCCAGCAGTGTCGGGGACGGGGAAAAACTGTTTTTT
cdr3_aa: CASSVGDGEKLFF

d_call: .
j_call: TRBJ2-2
v_call: TRBV30
clone_size: .
cdr3_nt: TGTGCCTGGAGTAAGGGCGGGGAGCTGTTTTTT
cdr3_aa: CAWSKGGELFF

d_call: .
j_call: TRBJ1-4
v_call: TRBV6-1
clone_size: once
cdr3_nt: TGTGCCAGCAGTTCCTCAGTTGAAAAACTGTTTTTT
cdr3_aa: CASSSSVEKLFF

d_call: .
j_call: TRBJ1-4
v_call: TRBV5-1
clone_size: .
cdr3_nt: TGCGCCAGCAGCTTAGAGGGGGGTGAAGAAAAACTGTTTTTT
cdr3_aa: CASSLEGGEEKLFF